The T cell receptor (beta chain) under discussion was sequenced for a study of Graves' ophthalmopathy and Graves' hyperthyroidism. At the level of the study: No ophthalmopathy within 18 months of follow-up signified stable hyperthyroidism.

This clonotype was seen a few times. This clone may be a read error of a much larger clone one base away. Germline lookup yields CDR1 LNHDA and CDR2 SQIVND (reference sequence). V was shortened by 3 bases and J by 4 bases, with 12 bases between the two germline ends. The CDR3 has 14 residues. The evidence that diagnosis relied on was clinical symptoms, serum thyroxine, TRAb, thyroid ultrasound and orbital computed tomography. Amplified material comprised TCR beta CDR3 regions derived from RNA transcripts. The workflow started with a first-round RT-PCR run with HTBI primers and then moved on to a second-round multiplex PCR. MiXCR, applied by TCRdb to the multiplex PCR reads, yields one record per CDR3 protein. Of around 1.1 million distinct CDR3 sequences in the sample, about 38% were seen once.

V and J are TRBV19 and TRBJ1-1; D not resolved. The TCR comes from an adult man with Graves' hyperthyroidism. Sequencing was carried out using peripheral blood or thyroid tissue (not recorded which). This CDR3 is CASSIGPMSTEAFF. CDR3 sequence (DNA): TGTGCCAGTAGTATCGGCCCGATGAGCACTGAAGCTTTCTTT.